This T cell receptor beta chain derives from a study of control samples from healthy donors and cancer patients. Trimming stripped 4 bases from V and 5 bases from J, with 11 bases between. Germline V gene data show CDR1 as SQVTM and CDR2 as ANQGSEA. This CDR3 has 12 amino acids. Measured with immunoSEQ multiplex PCR; TCRdb has only the in-frame clones, and not every one. Of some 220,000 clones in the sample, about 94% were seen once. Material: blood. The V and J genes are TRBV29-1 and TRBJ1-1; TRBD1 is a possible D gene (6 bases). The sequence came from a middle-aged man in good health. CDR3 amino acids: CSVAAGETEAFF. The CDR3 DNA reads as TGCAGCGTTGCCGCAGGGGAAACTGAAGCTTTCTTT.